A single sample gave rise to the 17 T cell receptor beta chains below, sequenced in a study of cytomegalovirus exposure and HLA in healthy donors. The PCR made use of 60 Vbeta and 13 Jbeta primers. The repertoire was sequenced with immunoSEQ multiplex PCR; TCRdb's copy has only in-frame clones and lacks some. In the table there are around 100,000 clones, around 64% of which are singletons. The source material was PBMCs. These receptors originate from a man aged 25 to 40 in good health and CMV-seropositive.

This clone was detected a few times. The rearrangement joins TRBV19 to TRBJ2-5; the match to TRBD2 covers 8 bases. This CDR3 has 15 residues. The V segment lost 3 bases and the J segment 5 bases; nucleotides outside the gene matches: 8. Germline loops: CDR1 LNHDA, CDR2 SQIVND (reference sequence). This CDR3 is CASSISGGGVETQYF. The CDR3, as DNA: TGTGCCAGTAGTATTTCGGGAGGGGGGGTGGAGACCCAGTACTTC.

The V and J genes are TRBV2 and TRBJ1-5, with 7 bases that match TRBD1. Germline-derived CDR1 and CDR2 are SNHLY and FYNNEI. The CDR3 is 18 amino acids. Trimming cost V 0 bases and J 4 bases; bases outside gene matches: 12. The CDR3 loop is CASSEASVILQGNQPQHF. In nucleotides, the CDR3 is TGTGCCAGCAGTGAAGCGAGTGTCATTTTACAGGGGAATCAGCCCCAGCATTTT.

V usage is TRBV7-8 and J usage is TRBJ1-5; D is ambiguous. Looked up from germline, CDR1 is SGHVS and CDR2 is FQNEAQ. V was pared by 1 base and J by 6 bases, with 16 bases between. CDR3 length equals 16 residues. CDR3 in DNA: TGTGCCAGCAGCTTAGTAGCCGAGGGCCTCACTCAGCCCCAGCATTTT. This sequence encodes CASSLVAEGLTQPQHF.

There are a few counts of this clone. The chain joins TRBV6-6 to TRBJ2-7; the match to TRBD1 covers 7 bases. The length of the CDR3 is 16 residues. Germline-derived CDR1 and CDR2 are MNHNY and SVGAGI (reference sequence). Trimming took 4 bases from V and 3 from J; bases not matched to a gene: 12. CDR3 protein: CASSSPRQGVDYEQYF. CDR3 DNA: TGTGCCAGCAGTTCCCCTCGACAGGGAGTCGACTACGAGCAGTACTTC.

J is TRBJ2-7 and V is TRBV19; TRBD2 agrees at 7 bases. This CDR3 has 10 amino acids. Germline values: CDR1 LNHDA, CDR2 SQIVND (reference sequence). The CDR3 sequence: CASSLGGSNV. Here the CDR3 DNA reads TGTGCCAGTAGCCTCGGGGGGAGCAACGTC.

This sequence joins TRBV27 and TRBJ2-1; possibly TRBD1 for D (6 bases). V was clipped by 0 bases and J by 6 bases, with 12 bases between them. There are 15 residues in the CDR3. The germline CDR1 and CDR2 sequences are MNHEY and SMNVEV (reference sequence). CDR3 coding DNA: TGTGCCAGCAGTTTATCGTTCGCAGGGGTCAATGAGCAGTTCTTC. The encoded protein is CASSLSFAGVNEQFF.

The chain links TRBV11-2 to TRBJ2-7; D perhaps matches TRBD1 (6 bases). This CDR3 has 13 amino acids. With 3 bases removed from V and 6 bases from J, the gap between germline ends came to 12 bases. In germline, CDR1 is SGHAT, CDR2 FQNNGV. The CDR3: CASSLGRGSEQYV. The CDR3 DNA reads as TGTGCCAGCAGCTTGGGCAGGGGTAGCGAGCAGTACGTC.

The chain links TRBV30 to TRBJ2-1; 9 nucleotides align to TRBD2. The CDR3 spans 15 residues. Germline loops: CDR1 GTSNPN, CDR2 SVGIG (reference sequence). The J segment lost 4 bases and the V segment lost 3 bases, leaving 7 bases of the junction unmatched. DNA for the CDR3: TGTGCCTGGAGGCGGGGGGGGGCTTATTACAATGAGCAGTTCTTC. Protein product: CAWRRGGAYYNEQFF.

V gene TRBV29-1 combines with J gene TRBJ2-7, with 8 bases lining up with TRBD1. The CDR3 is 12 residues long. With 5 bases clipped from V and 3 bases from J, the junction kept 3 bases outside the gene matches. Germline CDR1 and CDR2: SQVTM and ANQGSEA. CDR3 sequence: CSVPGQGYEQYF. The CDR3 DNA reads TGCAGCGTTCCCGGACAGGGCTACGAGCAGTACTTC.

The gene calls are TRBV15 and TRBJ1-2; perhaps TRBD1 as D (6 bases). V was pared by 5 bases and J by 7 bases, with 23 bases between. The CDR3 extends over 16 amino acids. Germline V gene lookup returns CDR1 LNHNV and CDR2 YYDKDF (reference sequence). The CDR3 is CATSAVGQLLIGGYTF. The DNA of the CDR3 is TGTGCCACCAGCGCTGTTGGACAGCTTCTCATAGGTGGCTACACCTTC.

This clone was seen more than once but under ten times. This chain uses TRBV29-1 with TRBJ1-1; a possible D gene is TRBD1 (5 bases). Germline CDR1 reads SQVTM; CDR2 reads ANQGSEA. CDR3 length: 12 residues. V gave up 6 bases and J gave up 3 bases, with 11 bases separating them. The CDR3 DNA sequence: TGCAGCGTAGCCGACAGCTACACTGAAGCTTTCTTT. Protein: CSVADSYTEAFF.

The V gene is TRBV6-1, the J gene TRBJ1-6; TRBD1 matches at 10 bases. Germline V gene sequence: CDR1 MNHNS, CDR2 SASEGT. The CDR3 totals 14 residues. Losses at the gene ends were 6 bases for V and 7 bases for J; bases not matched to a gene: 3. The CDR3 nucleotides read TGTGCCAGCAGCCGGGACAGGGGAAATTCACCCCTCCACTTT. Protein sequence: CASSRDRGNSPLHF.

The genes are TRBV18 and TRBJ1-4; D is perhaps TRBD1 (5 bases). Deletions cut 6 bases from V and 4 bases from J, with 18 bases between. Germline CDR1 reads KGHSH; CDR2 reads LQKENI. This CDR3 has 16 residues. The CDR3 sequence: CASSPKTPGDNEKLFF. Here the CDR3 DNA reads TGTGCCAGCTCCCCAAAGACCCCGGGGGATAATGAAAAACTGTTTTTT.

The gene calls are TRBV28 and TRBJ1-1, with TRBD1 matching 7 bases. The germline CDR1 and CDR2 sequences are MDHEN and SYDVKM. This CDR3 has 15 residues. The junction had 6 bases not matched to a gene; V was cut back by 4 bases and J by 1 base. As DNA, the CDR3 is TGTGCCAGCAGTTCTCCCGGGACAGCGAACACTGAAGCTTTCTTT. Translated, it gives CASSSPGTANTEAFF.

The chain employs TRBV5-1 and TRBJ2-7; 7 bases are shared with TRBD2. Germline CDR1 and CDR2: SGHRS and YFSETQ. V gave up 1 base and J gave up 2 bases; unmatched junction bases: 3. This CDR3 is built from 14 residues. The CDR3 reads CASSLLGGTYEQYF. CDR3 sequence (DNA): TGCGCCAGCAGCTTGCTCGGGGGGACCTACGAGCAGTACTTC.

The chain carries TRBV5-1 and TRBJ1-2, with D uncertain. The CDR3 totals 11 residues. V was clipped by 5 bases and J by 8 bases, with 10 bases between them. In germline, CDR1 is SGHRS, CDR2 YFSETQ. The CDR3 reads CASSNGEGYTF. For the CDR3, the DNA is TGCGCCAGCAGTAATGGGGAGGGCTACACCTTC. The full variable domain, in which reference TRBV5-1 and TRBJ1-2 provide the parts outside the CDR3, is KAGVTQTPRYLIKTRGQQVTLSCSPISGHRSVSWYQQTPGQGLQFLFEYFSETQRNKGNFPGRFSGRQFSNSRSEMNVSTLELGDSALYLCASSNGEGYTFGSGTRLTVV.

V is TRBV19 and J is TRBJ2-5; 7 bases match TRBD2. Germline CDR1 is LNHDA and CDR2 is SQIVND (reference sequence). The junction had 4 bases not matched to a gene; V was cut back by 3 bases and J by 6 bases. CDR3 length: 13 residues. CDR3 sequence reads: CASSMGGDQTQYF. CDR3 nucleotides: TGTGCCAGTAGTATGGGAGGGGACCAGACCCAGTACTTC. The variable domain in full, with the rest retrieved from reference TRBV19 and TRBJ2-5, is DGGITQSPKYLFRKEGQNVTLSCEQNLNHDAMYWYRQDPGQGLRLIYYSQIVNDFQKGDIAEGYSVSREKKESFPLTVTSAQKNPTAFYLCASSMGGDQTQYFGPGTRLLVL.